What follows are 21 T cell receptor beta chains derived from one specimen sequenced in a study of T-cell memory formation after mild COVID-19. MiXCR was run by TCRdb on the 5' RACE reads, yielding one entry per CDR3 protein. Here the sample spans 200,000 to 250,000 distinct CDR3 sequences, 15% being singletons. Sequenced: PBMCs or a T cell subset sorted from them (not recorded which). The receptors were sampled from an adult woman who had mild COVID-19 (a few samples of this study predate the infection). Cell type and time point are not known.

A few counts support this clonotype. This chain links TRBV20-1 with TRBJ1-2; 7 bases agree with TRBD1. The CDR3 runs 14 residues. Germline trimming cut 3 bases from V and 4 bases from J; bases unmatched to any gene: 8. Germline lookup yields CDR1 DFQATT and CDR2 SNEGSKA (reference sequence). The CDR3 region has the DNA TGCAGTGCTAGCCGGACAGGATTCATCTATGGCTACACCTTC. This sequence encodes CSASRTGFIYGYTF.

This clonotype was detected only a few times. The rearrangement links TRBV3-1 to TRBJ2-1; D may match TRBD1 or TRBD2 (5 bases each). CDR3 size: 17 residues. Trimming removed 3 bases from V and 12 bases from J, with 27 bases in between. CDR1 is LGHDT and CDR2 is YNNKEL in the germline V gene (reference sequence). CDR3: CASSQEPGPKGGVGQFF. The CDR3 bases are TGTGCCAGCAGCCAGGAACCGGGACCCAAGGGCGGAGTTGGGCAGTTCTTC.

The chain has TRBV11-2 and TRBJ1-6, with TRBD1 matching 7 bases. J lost 1 base, V lost 5 bases, and 2 bases had no gene match. Germline CDR1 reads SGHAT; CDR2 reads FQNNGV. The CDR3 sequence is 15 residues long. The CDR3 DNA is TGTGCCAGCAGCAACAGGGGTTCCTATAATTCACCCCTCCACTTT. Translated: CASSNRGSYNSPLHF.

In this sample, this clonotype turned up many times. V is TRBV5-6 and J is TRBJ1-2; a weak D match, TRBD1 (6 bases). Looked up from germline, CDR1 is SGHDT and CDR2 is YYEEEE. The CDR3 spans 16 residues. The germline V and J ends were trimmed by 4 bases and 4 bases, with 20 bases remaining between them. CDR3 residues: CASSPGGYREIYGYTF. The CDR3 DNA is TGTGCCAGCAGCCCGGGTGGATACAGGGAAATCTATGGCTACACCTTC.

This clonotype has more than one count but fewer than ten. V gene TRBV7-9 combines with J gene TRBJ2-5; D is possibly TRBD1 (5 bases). Between the trimmed V and J ends, which lost 8 bases and 5 bases, there was a span of 12 bases. In germline, CDR1 is SEHNR, CDR2 FQNEAQ (reference sequence). The CDR3 loop spans 12 amino acids. The CDR3 region is CASGAEGETQYF. The CDR3 DNA is TGTGCCAGCGGGGCGGAAGGTGAGACCCAGTACTTC.

This clonotype was recorded a few times. As DNA, the CDR3 is TGTGCCATTCACAGGGGGGGAAACACCGGGGAGCTGTTTTTT. Translating gives CAIHRGGNTGELFF. V gene TRBV5-4 combines with J gene TRBJ2-2; perhaps TRBD1 as D (8 bases). This CDR3 has 14 residues. The germline CDR1 and CDR2 sequences are SGHNT and YYREEE (reference sequence). V was pared by 9 bases and J by 2 bases, with 14 bases between.

This clonotype was seen more than once but under ten times. The chain is built from TRBV7-9 and TRBJ2-5, with 11 bases aligning to TRBD2. The V and J ends lost 1 base and 0 bases, in that order; junction bases with no gene match: 13. This CDR3 is 20 amino acids long. Germline V CDR1 and CDR2: SEHNR, FQNEAQ (reference sequence). The chain's CDR3 is CASSLGNSLPSGGHQETQYF. The CDR3 DNA sequence: TGTGCCAGCAGCTTAGGAAACTCCCTTCCTAGCGGGGGGCACCAAGAGACCCAGTACTTC.

The chain combines TRBV20-1 with TRBJ1-1; D gene uncertain. The CDR3 has 12 amino acids. Trimming removed 5 bases at V and 1 base at J, with 8 bases between. Germline-derived CDR1 and CDR2 are DFQATT and SNEGSKA (reference sequence). CDR3 sequence reads: CSAPSGNTEAFF. The CDR3 nucleotides are TGCAGTGCTCCGAGTGGGAACACTGAAGCTTTCTTT.

In this sample, this clonotype turned up a few times. The chain couples TRBV19 to TRBJ2-2; 7 nucleotides match TRBD1. V shed 9 bases and J 1 base; nucleotides not matched to a gene: 5. The CDR3 runs to 14 residues. Per the germline V gene, CDR1 is LNHDA and CDR2 is SQIVND (reference sequence). CDR3 nucleotides: TGTGCCAGCCACCGGACAGGGAACACCGGGGAGCTGTTTTTT. Translation: CASHRTGNTGELFF. Full variable domain (rest looked up from reference TRBV19 and TRBJ2-2): DGGITQSPKYLFRKEGQNVTLSCEQNLNHDAMYWYRQDPGQGLRLIYYSQIVNDFQKGDIAEGYSVSREKKESFPLTVTSAQKNPTAFYLCASHRTGNTGELFFGEGSRLTVL.

This clonotype was counted at least ten times. The chain employs TRBV5-1 and TRBJ2-7, with a tentative D call TRBD2 (6 bases). The CDR3 consists of 14 residues. V was pared by 1 base and J by 3 bases, with 11 bases between. The germline V gene has CDR1 SGHRS and CDR2 YFSETQ. The CDR3 DNA is TGCGCCAGCAGCTTGACGGGAGTGGGCTACGAGCAGTACTTC. Encoded protein: CASSLTGVGYEQYF.

This clonotype showed up just a few times. This rearrangement joins TRBV14 to TRBJ1-6, with unresolved D. Trimming removed 0 bases from V and 14 bases from J, with 14 bases in between. Germline V gene sequence: CDR1 SGHDN, CDR2 FVKESK. The CDR3 has 14 residues. CDR3 bases: TGTGCCAGCAGCCAAGAAGTCGGTTCGGGCACCCTCCACTTT. Protein sequence: CASSQEVGSGTLHF. The full variable domain, completed using reference TRBV14 and TRBJ1-6, is EAGVTQFPSHSVIEKGQTVTLRCDPISGHDNLYWYRRVMGKEIKFLLHFVKESKQDESGMPNNRFLAERTGGTYSTLKVQPAELEDSGVYFCASSQEVGSGTLHFGNGTRLTVT.

The chain recombines TRBV7-8 with TRBJ1-1, with 10 bases lining up with TRBD1. The germline gives CDR1 SGHVS, CDR2 FQNEAQ. The CDR3 length is 15 residues. V lost 2 bases to trimming and J lost 2 bases; unmatched junction nucleotides: 2. The CDR3: CASSLWDRGNTEAFF. The CDR3 region has the DNA TGTGCCAGCAGCTTATGGGACAGGGGAAACACTGAAGCTTTCTTT.

This clonotype was observed a handful of times. The rearrangement joins TRBV7-8 to TRBJ1-1; unclear D gene. There are 13 residues in the CDR3. Trimming stripped 4 bases from V and 4 bases from J, with 10 bases between. In germline, CDR1 is SGHVS, CDR2 FQNEAQ. The CDR3 reads CASSSRLGTEAFF. CDR3 nucleotide sequence: TGTGCCAGCAGCTCCCGCTTGGGCACTGAAGCTTTCTTT.

DNA of the CDR3: TGTGCCATCAGTGAGGGTCCTCCTGGGGCTAATGAAAAACTGTTTTTT. Translation gives CAISEGPPGANEKLFF. The chain recombines TRBV10-3 with TRBJ1-4, with D unresolved. Trimming pared 2 bases from V and 3 bases from J, leaving 13 bases between. CDR1 is ENHRY and CDR2 is SYGVKD in the germline V gene. This CDR3 is 16 amino acids long.

This clonotype has more than one count but fewer than ten. The rearrangement joins TRBV6-1 to TRBJ2-7; the match to TRBD1 covers 11 bases. Per the germline V gene, CDR1 is MNHNS and CDR2 is SASEGT. Trimming removed 8 bases from V and 3 bases from J; junction bases left unmatched: 6. The CDR3 extends over 14 amino acids. The CDR3 region has the DNA TGTGCCAGCGCTCCGGGACAGGGGGTCTACGAGCAGTACTTC. Translation: CASAPGQGVYEQYF.

This clonotype was counted a few times. The gene calls are TRBV5-6 and TRBJ1-2, with D possibly TRBD1 on 5 matching bases. The CDR3 is made up of 13 amino acids. CDR1 and CDR2 from the germline V gene are SGHDT and YYEEEE. Trimming pared 4 bases from V and 3 bases from J, leaving 10 bases between. CDR3 sequence (DNA): TGTGCCAGCAGCCGGGACGGCGACTATGGCTACACCTTC. Amino acids: CASSRDGDYGYTF.

This clonotype has just a few counts. The CDR3: CASSLAGGGFYNEQFF. As DNA, the CDR3 is TGTGCCAGCAGTTTGGCGGGAGGGGGCTTTTACAATGAGCAGTTCTTC. The V call is TRBV6-5, the J call TRBJ2-1; TRBD2 matches at 9 bases. CDR3 size: 16 residues. J lost 4 bases, V lost 4 bases, and 8 bases had no gene match. Germline-derived CDR1 and CDR2 are MNHEY and SVGAGI.

In its sample, this clonotype was seen a few times. V is TRBV6-5 and J is TRBJ1-6, with D perhaps TRBD1 (5 bases). There are 15 residues in the CDR3. Germline CDR1 reads MNHEY; CDR2 reads SVGAGI. Trimming left V 6 bases short and J 6 bases short, with 15 bases between. The CDR3 region is CASRRDRSPNSPLHF. DNA for the CDR3: TGTGCCAGCAGGAGAGACAGATCCCCTAATTCACCCCTCCACTTT.

This clonotype has just a few counts. The rearrangement uses TRBV6-1 and TRBJ2-2; 7 bases fit TRBD1. Germline CDR1 MNHNS, CDR2 SASEGT. With V trimmed by 6 bases and J by 2 bases, 9 bases remained unmatched. This CDR3 is built from 16 residues. CDR3 in DNA: TGTGCCAGCAGGAAAGTCGGGACAGTCAACACCGGGGAGCTGTTTTTT. Translation: CASRKVGTVNTGELFF.

This chain joins TRBV27 and TRBJ2-5, with a tentative D call TRBD2 (6 bases). Germline-derived CDR1 and CDR2 are MNHEY and SMNVEV (reference sequence). This CDR3 has 13 residues. Trimming shortened V by 6 bases and J by 9 bases, and 17 bases separated the two germline ends. CDR3 DNA: TGTGCCAGCAGGGGAGCGGGCCACCGGTCCCAGTACTTC. Protein product: CASRGAGHRSQYF.

The V and J genes are TRBV29-1 and TRBJ1-2; 8 bases are shared with TRBD1. The CDR3 loop spans 14 amino acids. V was pared by 6 bases and J by 5 bases, with 11 bases of the junction left unmatched. Per germline, CDR1 SQVTM and CDR2 ANQGSEA. CDR3 nucleotide sequence: TGCAGCGTCTCGAAACCGGGACAGGTTTATGGCTACACCTTC. Amino acids: CSVSKPGQVYGYTF.